This T cell receptor beta chain is drawn from a study of shared clonotypes between healthy human individuals. About the study: Aged between 18 and 49, the donors were a couple of women and a few men. Three plates each covered CD4 naive and memory; CD8 naive two, CD8 memory one.

Assay execution proceeded at the deep level. Replicate PCRs run on sorted subsets employed approximately 180 ng DNA, 30,000 to 35,000 T cell genomes. Assay: immunoSEQ multiplex PCR; the TCRdb copy retains only in-frame clones and omits some. The data contain approximately 88,000 clones, about 70% of them singletons. With V trimmed by 0 bases and J by 5 bases, 7 bases remained unmatched. Germline-derived CDR1 and CDR2 are SGHRS and YFSETQ. This CDR3 contains 16 residues. The V and J genes are TRBV5-1 and TRBJ2-1; the match to TRBD2 covers 8 bases. The sequence was collected from a man aged 30-40 years in good health. Source material: memory CD8+ T cells sorted from blood. Subset given: CD45RO+ cells pooled with CCR7-negative TemRA cells. CDR3 sequence: CASSLGVAAGDNEQFF. Here the CDR3 DNA reads TGCGCCAGCAGCTTGGGGGTTGCAGCGGGAGACAATGAGCAGTTCTTC.